The following is a T cell receptor (beta chain) sequence with its context. Authors' methods: Cell counts per sample came from amplifying reference gene primers. Generated by immunoSEQ multiplex PCR, the TCRdb table keeps only in-frame clones and is missing some. D and trimming were read from the DNA, whereas the V and J calls and clone size are those reported in that table. The sample gives over 150,000 clones, 80% to 90% of which show up once; more than 0.85% is in the top ten. This record comes from a study of blood T cell repertoires in COVID-19. Turning to the study itself: The origin of the acute and convalescent COVID-19 samples was the United States, Italy and Spain. From T cells, B-cell-depleted T cells, or PBMCs came the material, which was cDNA or gDNA.

Germline V gene lookup returns CDR1 SGHRS and CDR2 YFSETQ. This CDR3 spans 17 amino acids. After removal of 2 bases from V and 2 bases from J, the junction contained 9 bases not matched to a gene. The material sequenced was peripheral blood. The rearrangement links TRBV5-1 to TRBJ2-1, with 8 bases aligning to TRBD2. This clonotype was obtained from a man aged 40-49 years with acute or convalescent COVID-19. The CDR3 nucleotides read TGCGCCAGCAGCTTTGGCCGACTAGCGATGACCTACAATGAGCAGTTCTTC. Residues: CASSFGRLAMTYNEQFF. Using reference TRBV5-1 and TRBJ2-1 for the parts outside the CDR3, the full variable domain is KAGVTQTPRYLIKTRGQQVTLSCSPISGHRSVSWYQQTPGQGLQFLFEYFSETQRNKGNFPGRFSGRQFSNSRSEMNVSTLELGDSALYLCASSFGRLAMTYNEQFFGPGTRLTVL.